The 2 T cell receptor beta chains below all came from one sample that was sequenced in a study of T-cell reconstitution after alpha-beta-depleted transplantation in children. The TCRbeta library incorporated unique molecular identifiers. From the PCR reads, TCRdb called clonotypes with MiXCR, one entry per CDR3 protein. The repertoire holds hundreds of thousands of distinct CDR3 sequences, with under 20% as singletons. Sequences were derived from PBMCs, mostly from graft donor cells, sampled 360 days after TCRalphabeta/CD19-depleted stem cell transplant. Receptors were obtained from a boy less than two years old who had a stem cell transplant for Wiskott-Aldrich syndrome, so the T cells may come from the graft donor.

The chain couples TRBV4-1 to TRBJ1-1; D unclear. The germline gives CDR1 MGHRA, CDR2 YSYEKL. The V end lost 2 bases, the J end lost 6 bases, and 22 bases lay between the germline ends. The CDR3 runs to 17 residues. The CDR3 region has the DNA TGCGCCAGCAGCCAAACTCTGGTCACCAGTTCTGGCGCTGAAGCTTTCTTT. Translated, it gives CASSQTLVTSSGAEAFF.

This chain connects TRBV5-8 to TRBJ2-7; 7 bases match TRBD1. V was pared by 3 bases and J by 2 bases, with 5 bases of the junction left unmatched. This CDR3 is 14 amino acids long. Germline loops: CDR1 SGHTS, CDR2 YDEGEE. The CDR3 is CASSYRDSTYEQYF. CDR3 nucleotides: TGTGCCAGCAGCTATCGGGACAGTACCTACGAGCAGTACTTC.